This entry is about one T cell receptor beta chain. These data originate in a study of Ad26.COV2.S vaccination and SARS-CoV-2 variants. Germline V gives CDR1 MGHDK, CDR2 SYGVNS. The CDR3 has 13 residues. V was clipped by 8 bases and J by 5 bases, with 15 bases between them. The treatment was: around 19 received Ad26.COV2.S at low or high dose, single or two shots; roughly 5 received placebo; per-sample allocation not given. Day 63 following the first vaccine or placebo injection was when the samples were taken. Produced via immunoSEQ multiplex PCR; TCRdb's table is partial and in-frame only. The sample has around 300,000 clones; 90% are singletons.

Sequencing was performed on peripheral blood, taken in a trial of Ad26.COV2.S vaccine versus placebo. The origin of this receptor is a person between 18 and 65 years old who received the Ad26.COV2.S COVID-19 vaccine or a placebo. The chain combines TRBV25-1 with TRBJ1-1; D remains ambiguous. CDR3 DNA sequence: TGTGCCAGCGGCCGGGCCCAAGGGACTGAAGCTTTCTTT. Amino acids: CASGRAQGTEAFF.